These 28 T cell receptor beta chains share one sample of origin, sequenced in a study of T-cell reconstitution after alpha-beta-depleted transplantation in children. TCRbeta library preparation incorporated unique molecular identifiers. MiXCR, run by TCRdb on the PCR reads, gives a single entry per CDR3 protein. In the table there are approximately 240,000 distinct CDR3 sequences, 11% of which are singletons. Here the sequenced sample was PBMCs, taken before TCRalphabeta/CD19-depleted stem cell transplant. These receptors originate from a child younger than two with acute myeloid leukemia, due to receive a stem cell transplant.

This clonotype was seen at least ten times. V usage is TRBV5-1 and J usage is TRBJ2-2, with 8 positions matching TRBD1. The CDR3 is made up of 16 amino acids. The trim removed 3 bases at V and 8 bases at J, leaving 12 bases unmatched. Germline lookup yields CDR1 SGHRS and CDR2 YFSETQ. CDR3 sequence reads: CASSSTGTGGWGELFF. The CDR3 coding sequence is TGCGCCAGCAGCTCAACCGGGACAGGCGGATGGGGGGAGCTGTTTTTT.

This clonotype occurred many times. The chain employs TRBV27 and TRBJ1-4; TRBD1 might be the D (6 bases). CDR3 size: 13 residues. Trimming took off 6 bases at V and 10 bases at J, with 15 bases between the two ends. Germline V lookup: CDR1 MNHEY, CDR2 SMNVEV (reference sequence). The CDR3 DNA follows: TGTGCCAGCAGGCCGACAGGAGTTGGAAAACTGTTTTTT. Translation gives CASRPTGVGKLFF.

This clonotype appeared many times. The chain uses TRBV5-1 and TRBJ2-7; no firm D call. The V gene's germline CDR1 is SGHRS and CDR2 YFSETQ. The CDR3 runs 11 residues. V was trimmed by 0 bases and J by 5 bases, leaving 3 bases between them. The DNA for the CDR3 is TGCGCCAGCAGCTTGGCCGACGAGCAGTACTTC. Translation: CASSLADEQYF.

This clonotype was picked up many times. V is TRBV29-1 and J is TRBJ2-3; TRBD1 matches 8 bases. Germline CDR1 is SQVTM and CDR2 is ANQGSEA. CDR3 size: 16 residues. V trimming: 1 base; J trimming: 7 bases; junction bases outside the gene matches: 13. The CDR3 reads CSVEAQTGATHHTQYF. In DNA form, the CDR3 reads TGCAGCGTTGAAGCCCAGACAGGGGCTACCCACCATACGCAGTATTTT.

This clonotype appeared a few times. The J gene is TRBJ2-5, the V gene TRBV7-8; no clear D gene. Trimming took 2 bases from V and 10 from J, leaving 11 bases between them. The germline CDR1 and CDR2 sequences are SGHVS and FQNEAQ. The CDR3 runs to 12 residues. The CDR3 nucleotides read TGTGCCAGCAGCTTACCCATGGATTTCCAGTACTTC. Its protein is CASSLPMDFQYF.

This clonotype came up many times. The chain employs TRBV6-2 or TRBV6-3 and TRBJ2-1, with D unresolved. V dropped 0 bases and J dropped 6 bases, with 3 bases sitting between them. The CDR3 has 12 amino acids. In germline, CDR1 is MNHEY, CDR2 SVGEGT. CDR3 in DNA: TGTGCCAGCAGTTACTCGTCCAATGAGCAGTTCTTC. Its protein is CASSYSSNEQFF.

This clonotype was counted at least ten times. V gene TRBV4-3 combines with J gene TRBJ2-1; the D is unclear. The germline V gene encodes CDR1 LGHNA and CDR2 YSLEER. There are 15 residues in the CDR3. V was shortened by 3 bases and J by 0 bases, with 9 bases between the two germline ends. As DNA, the CDR3 is TGCGCCAGCAGCCACACCTTGGGCTCCTACAATGAGCAGTTCTTC. Protein product: CASSHTLGSYNEQFF.

In this sample, this clonotype turned up many times. V usage is TRBV10-3 and J usage is TRBJ2-2; unclear D gene. This CDR3 comprises 13 residues. Trimming removed 3 bases at V and 2 bases at J, with 4 bases between. Germline CDR1 ENHRY, CDR2 SYGVKD. The CDR3 region is CAISDTNTGELFF. DNA of the CDR3: TGTGCCATCAGTGACACCAACACCGGGGAGCTGTTTTTT.

This clonotype was found many times. V is TRBV12-3 or TRBV12-4 and J is TRBJ2-1; no clear D. Trimming took 7 bases from V and 8 from J, leaving 12 bases between them. The CDR3 runs 12 residues. The CDR3 protein is CASTLGHHEQFF. DNA of the CDR3: TGTGCCAGCACTCTGGGTCACCATGAGCAGTTCTTC.

In this sample, this clonotype turned up many times. The V gene is TRBV25-1, the J gene TRBJ1-6, with D uncertain. Germline V gives CDR1 MGHDK, CDR2 SYGVNS. Trimming cost V 6 bases and J 10 bases, with 13 bases left between them. The CDR3 is made up of 13 amino acids. This chain's CDR3 is CASSSRGESPLHF. Here the CDR3 DNA reads TGTGCCAGCAGCTCTCGCGGGGAATCACCCCTCCACTTT.

This clonotype came up many times. CDR3 amino acids: CSASGSGRVHEQYF. The CDR3 bases are TGCAGTGCTAGTGGTAGCGGGAGGGTCCACGAGCAGTACTTC. This chain connects TRBV20-1 to TRBJ2-7, with 11 bases identical to TRBD2. The CDR3 is made up of 14 amino acids. CDR1 and CDR2 (germline): DFQATT, SNEGSKA (reference sequence). The V gene end was trimmed by 3 bases and the J gene end by 5 bases; junction bases not matched to a gene: 6.

In its sample, this clonotype was seen many times. The chain couples TRBV5-1 to TRBJ2-3, with 11 bases fitting TRBD2. Losses at the gene ends were 4 bases for V and 5 bases for J; bases not matched to a gene: 6. The CDR3 spans 15 residues. Looked up from germline, CDR1 is SGHRS and CDR2 is YFSETQ. The CDR3 DNA follows: TGCGCCAGCAGCGAACTAGCGGGAGCGGAAGATACGCAGTATTTT. This translates into CASSELAGAEDTQYF.

The rearrangement joins TRBV12-3 or TRBV12-4 to TRBJ2-3; D unresolved. This CDR3 is 14 amino acids long. Between the trimmed V and J ends, which lost 6 bases and 14 bases, there was a span of 24 bases. The CDR3 DNA reads TGTGCCAGCAGCTTTATGATCCACACAGATACGACGTATTTT. This codes for CASSFMIHTDTTYF.

Many counts were recorded for this clonotype. The chain carries TRBV11-2 and TRBJ2-2; D is unclear. Germline V gene lookup returns CDR1 SGHAT and CDR2 FQNNGV. There are 14 residues in the CDR3. With 0 bases removed from V and 5 bases from J, the gap between germline ends came to 7 bases. This CDR3 is CASSLELRTGELFF. CDR3 nucleotides: TGTGCCAGCAGCTTAGAACTGCGTACCGGGGAGCTGTTTTTT. Looking up the rest from reference TRBV11-2 and TRBJ2-2 gives the full variable domain: EAGVAQSPRYKIIEKRQSVAFWCNPISGHATLYWYQQILGQGPKLLIQFQNNGVVDDSQLPKDRFSAERLKGVDSTLKIQPAKLEDSAVYLCASSLELRTGELFFGEGSRLTVL.

With respect to this clonotype: A much larger clone lies one base from this, so it may be a read error. CDR3 sequence: CASSTGQAYYGDTF. DNA for the CDR3: TGTGCCAGCAGTACCGGACAGGCTTACTATGGCGACACCTTC. The chain combines TRBV3-1 with TRBJ1-2; 7 nucleotides align to TRBD1. Germline CDR1 is LGHDT and CDR2 is YNNKEL (reference sequence). The CDR3 length is 14 residues.

Ten or more counts support this clonotype. The chain has TRBV28 and TRBJ2-3; 10 bases agree with TRBD1. This CDR3 region has 14 residues. V trimming: 7 bases; J trimming: 6 bases; junction bases outside the gene matches: 7. From germline, CDR1 is MDHEN and CDR2 SYDVKM. The CDR3 nucleotides are TGTGCCAGCACTCCGGGACAGGGGATGGATACGCAGTATTTT. The encoded protein is CASTPGQGMDTQYF.

This clonotype was counted a few times. The chain carries TRBV19 and TRBJ2-1; D possibly matches TRBD1 or TRBD2 (5 bases each). This CDR3 region has 12 residues. Per the germline V gene, CDR1 is LNHDA and CDR2 is SQIVND (reference sequence). V was shortened by 6 bases and J by 14 bases, with 17 bases between the two germline ends. CDR3 DNA: TGTGCCAGTAGCGGGGCAGACCTCCGTGAGTTCTTC. The encoded protein is CASSGADLREFF. The whole variable domain, remainder taken from reference TRBV19 and TRBJ2-1, is DGGITQSPKYLFRKEGQNVTLSCEQNLNHDAMYWYRQDPGQGLRLIYYSQIVNDFQKGDIAEGYSVSREKKESFPLTVTSAQKNPTAFYLCASSGADLREFFGPGTRLTVL.

This clonotype was seen ten or more times. V gene TRBV29-1 combines with J gene TRBJ2-3; 9 bases match TRBD1. The V and J ends lost 4 bases and 4 bases, in that order; junction bases with no gene match: 9. This CDR3 comprises 15 residues. The germline CDR1 and CDR2 sequences are SQVTM and ANQGSEA. The CDR3 DNA reads TGCAGCGTTGCCGGGACAGGGAAGGGAGCAGATACGCAGTATTTT. It is translated as CSVAGTGKGADTQYF.

This clonotype was detected many times. V usage is TRBV20-1 and J usage is TRBJ2-3; D might be TRBD2 (6 bases). The V gene lost 0 bases and the J gene lost 4 bases, with 14 bases spanning the gap. CDR3 length: 15 amino acids. Germline-derived CDR1 and CDR2 are DFQATT and SNEGSKA (reference sequence). The CDR3 loop is CSARELAVGSDTQYF. The CDR3 DNA reads as TGCAGTGCTAGAGAGTTAGCGGTAGGCTCAGATACGCAGTATTTT.

Remarks on this clonotype: This clone may be a read error of a much larger clone one base away. The chain joins TRBV10-2 to TRBJ2-3; TRBD1 is a possible D gene (6 bases). The germline CDR1 and CDR2 sequences are WSHSY and SAAADI. The V end lost 10 bases, the J end lost 4 bases, and 18 bases lay between the germline ends. The CDR3 has 14 amino acids. DNA for the CDR3: TGCGCCACCAGGGGTCGTTCGGTCGCAGATACGCAGTATTTT. Amino acids: CATRGRSVADTQYF.

This clonotype was detected ten times or more. J is TRBJ1-2 and V is TRBV7-2; D call uncertain. Germline CDR1 and CDR2: SGHTA and FQGNSA. The CDR3 totals 17 residues. V was pared by 5 bases and J by 0 bases, with 19 bases between. This chain's CDR3 is CASSPNWMATANYGYTF. CDR3 bases: TGTGCCAGCAGCCCAAACTGGATGGCAACGGCTAACTATGGCTACACCTTC.

This clonotype was detected a few times. The rearrangement links TRBV18 to TRBJ1-3; no clear D. Germline V gene data show CDR1 as KGHSH and CDR2 as LQKENI. V lost 2 bases, J lost 0 bases, and 11 bases lay in between. The CDR3 extends over 16 amino acids. The chain's CDR3 is CASSPYSGNSGNTIYF. The CDR3 DNA follows: TGTGCCAGCTCACCATATTCGGGCAACTCTGGAAACACCATATATTTT.

The rearrangement joins TRBV21-1 to TRBJ2-2; TRBD2 is the table's D call, not checked against the DNA. TRBV21-1 is listed as a pseudogene. This CDR3 has 15 amino acids. The CDR3 bases are TGTGCCAGCAACCGTAAGCGGGAGGGCCACGGGGAGCTGTTTTTT. As protein: CASNRKREGHGELFF.

Many counts were recorded for this clonotype. This chain uses TRBV29-1 with TRBJ2-2, with 12 bases that match TRBD2. The CDR3 has 14 amino acids. J was trimmed by 5 bases and V by 4 bases; bases with no gene match: 2. Per the germline V gene, CDR1 is SQVTM and CDR2 is ANQGSEA. The CDR3 loop reads CSVVLAGGTGELFF. CDR3 DNA: TGCAGCGTTGTCCTAGCGGGGGGGACCGGGGAGCTGTTTTTT.

This clonotype was seen at least ten times. V is TRBV12-3 or TRBV12-4 and J is TRBJ2-1; tentatively, D is TRBD1 or TRBD2 (5 bases each). Trimming stripped 7 bases from V and 6 bases from J, with 13 bases between. The CDR3 loop spans 13 amino acids. For the CDR3, the DNA is TGTGCCAGCACCAGGGACGGACCCAATGAGCAGTTCTTC. Protein product: CASTRDGPNEQFF.

As to this clonotype: One base away lies a much larger clone, so this may be a sequencing read error. V usage is TRBV3-1 and J usage is TRBJ2-7; the D is unclear. The V gene's germline CDR1 is LGHDT and CDR2 YNNKEL (reference sequence). V lost 0 bases and J lost 4, with 13 bases in between. The CDR3 contains 15 residues. The CDR3 DNA reads as TGTGCCAGCAGCCAAGAGTCCTCGCTCCAATACGAGCAGTACTTC. It codes for CASSQESSLQYEQYF.

This clonotype was seen a few times. This sequence joins TRBV7-2 and TRBJ1-2; 8 nucleotides match TRBD1. Trimming took 5 bases from V and 3 from J; bases not matched to a gene: 2. The CDR3 is made up of 13 amino acids. Germline V gives CDR1 SGHTA, CDR2 FQGNSA. CDR3 sequence (DNA): TGTGCCAGCAGCCAGACAGGGGACTATGGCTACACCTTC. Translation: CASSQTGDYGYTF.

The chain carries TRBV5-5 and TRBJ2-1; D remains unclear. This CDR3 region has 12 residues. CDR1 is SGHKS, CDR2 YYEKEE, per germline (reference sequence). V lost 2 bases to trimming and J lost 8 bases, with 8 bases between them. The CDR3 is CASSFTPHEQFF. The CDR3 DNA follows: TGTGCCAGCAGCTTTACGCCCCATGAGCAGTTCTTC.